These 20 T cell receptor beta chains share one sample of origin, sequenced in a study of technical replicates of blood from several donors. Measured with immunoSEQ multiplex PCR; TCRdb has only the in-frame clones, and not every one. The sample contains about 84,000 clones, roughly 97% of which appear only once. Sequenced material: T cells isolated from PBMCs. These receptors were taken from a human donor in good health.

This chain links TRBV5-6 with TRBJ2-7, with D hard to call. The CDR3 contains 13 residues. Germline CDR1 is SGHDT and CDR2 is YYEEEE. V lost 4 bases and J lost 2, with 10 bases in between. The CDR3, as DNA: TGTGCCAGCAGCCGAATTGAGACCTACGAGCAGTACTTC. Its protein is CASSRIETYEQYF. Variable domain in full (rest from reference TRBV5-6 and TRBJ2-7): DAGVTQSPTHLIKTRGQQVTLRCSPKSGHDTVSWYQQALGQGPQFIFQYYEEEERQRGNFPDRFSGHQFPNYSSELNVNALLLGDSALYLCASSRIETYEQYFGPGTRLTVT.

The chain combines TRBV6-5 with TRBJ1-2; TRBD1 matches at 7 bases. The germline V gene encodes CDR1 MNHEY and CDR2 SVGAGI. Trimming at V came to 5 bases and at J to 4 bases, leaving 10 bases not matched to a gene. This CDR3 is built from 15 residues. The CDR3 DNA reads TGTGCCAGCAGTCTCAGGGGACAGATGAGCTATGGCTACACCTTC. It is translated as CASSLRGQMSYGYTF.

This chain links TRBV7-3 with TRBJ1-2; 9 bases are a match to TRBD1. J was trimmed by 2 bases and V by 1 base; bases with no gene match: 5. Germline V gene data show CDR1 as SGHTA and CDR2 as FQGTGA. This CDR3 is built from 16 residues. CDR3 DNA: TGTGCCAGCAGCTTAAGGGGACAGGGAGGAAACTATGGCTACACCTTC. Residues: CASSLRGQGGNYGYTF.

The CDR3: CASSLSGGQPNQPQHF. CDR3 bases: TGTGCCAGCAGTTTATCCGGGGGGCAGCCAAATCAGCCCCAGCATTTT. V is TRBV27 and J is TRBJ1-5, with a weak D call TRBD1 (6 bases). Trimming shortened V by 0 bases and J by 4 bases, and 13 bases separated the two germline ends. The CDR3 is made up of 16 amino acids. Germline-derived CDR1 and CDR2 are MNHEY and SMNVEV (reference sequence).

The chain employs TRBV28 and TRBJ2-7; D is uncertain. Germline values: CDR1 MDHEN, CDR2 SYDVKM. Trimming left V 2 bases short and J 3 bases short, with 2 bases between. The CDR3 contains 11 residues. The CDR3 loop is CASSLLYEQYF. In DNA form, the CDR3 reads TGTGCCAGCAGTTTACTCTACGAGCAGTACTTC.

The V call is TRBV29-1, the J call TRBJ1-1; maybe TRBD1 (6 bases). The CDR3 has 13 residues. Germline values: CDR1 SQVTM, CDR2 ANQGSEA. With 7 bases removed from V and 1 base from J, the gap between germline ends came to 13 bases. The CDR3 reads CSATGLGNTEAFF. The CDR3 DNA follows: TGCAGCGCAACAGGGTTGGGGAACACTGAAGCTTTCTTT.

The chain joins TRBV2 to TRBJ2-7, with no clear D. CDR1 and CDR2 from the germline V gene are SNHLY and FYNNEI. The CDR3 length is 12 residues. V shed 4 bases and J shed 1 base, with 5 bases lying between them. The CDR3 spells CASSVNSYEQYF. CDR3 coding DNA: TGTGCCAGCAGTGTAAATTCCTACGAGCAGTACTTC.

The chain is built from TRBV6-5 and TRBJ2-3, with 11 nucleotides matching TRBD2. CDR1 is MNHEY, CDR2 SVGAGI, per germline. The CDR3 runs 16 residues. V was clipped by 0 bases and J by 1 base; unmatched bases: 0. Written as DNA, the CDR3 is TGTGCCAGCAGTTACTCGACTAGCGGGGGCACAGATACGCAGTATTTT. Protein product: CASSYSTSGGTDTQYF.

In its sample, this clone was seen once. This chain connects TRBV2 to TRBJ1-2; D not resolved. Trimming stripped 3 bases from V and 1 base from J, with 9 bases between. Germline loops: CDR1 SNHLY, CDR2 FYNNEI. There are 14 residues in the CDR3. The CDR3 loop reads CASSDEADNYGYTF. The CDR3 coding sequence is TGTGCCAGCAGTGACGAGGCAGATAACTATGGCTACACCTTC.

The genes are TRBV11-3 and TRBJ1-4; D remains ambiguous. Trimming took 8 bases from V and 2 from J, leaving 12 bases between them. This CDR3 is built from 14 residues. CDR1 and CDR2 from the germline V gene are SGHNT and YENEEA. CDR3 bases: TGTGCCAGCGCACAGTGGCCGACTAATGAAAAACTGTTTTTT. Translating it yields CASAQWPTNEKLFF. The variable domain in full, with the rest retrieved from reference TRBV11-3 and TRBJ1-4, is EAGVVQSPRYKIIEKKQPVAFWCNPISGHNTLYWYLQNLGQGPELLIRYENEEAVDDSQLPKDRFSAERLKGVDSTLKIQPAELGDSAVYLCASAQWPTNEKLFFGSGTQLSVL.

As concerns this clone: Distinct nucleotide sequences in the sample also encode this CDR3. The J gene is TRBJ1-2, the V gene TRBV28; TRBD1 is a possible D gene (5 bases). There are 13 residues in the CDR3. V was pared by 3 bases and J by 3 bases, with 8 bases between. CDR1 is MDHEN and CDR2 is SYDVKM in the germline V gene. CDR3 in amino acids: CASSLWGDYGYTF. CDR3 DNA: TGTGCCAGCAGTTTGTGGGGGGACTATGGCTACACCTTC.

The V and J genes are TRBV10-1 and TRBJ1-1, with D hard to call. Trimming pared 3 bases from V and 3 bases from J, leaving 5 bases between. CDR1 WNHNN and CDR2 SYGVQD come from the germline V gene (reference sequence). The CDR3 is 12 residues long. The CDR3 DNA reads TGCGCCAGCAGTGAAACAGACACTGAAGCTTTCTTT. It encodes CASSETDTEAFF.

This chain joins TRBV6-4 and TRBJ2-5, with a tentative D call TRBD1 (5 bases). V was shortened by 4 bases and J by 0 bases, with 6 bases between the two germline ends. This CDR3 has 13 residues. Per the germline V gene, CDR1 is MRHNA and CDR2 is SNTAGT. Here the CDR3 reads CASSGTNQETQYF. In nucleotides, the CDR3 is TGTGCCAGCAGTGGGACAAACCAAGAGACCCAGTACTTC.

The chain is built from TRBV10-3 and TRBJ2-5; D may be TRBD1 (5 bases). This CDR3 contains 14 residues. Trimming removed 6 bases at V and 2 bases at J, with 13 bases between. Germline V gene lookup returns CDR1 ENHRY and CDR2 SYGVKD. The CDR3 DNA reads TGTGCCATCAGCCCCCTTCAGGGACAAGAGACCCAGTACTTC. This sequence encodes CAISPLQGQETQYF.

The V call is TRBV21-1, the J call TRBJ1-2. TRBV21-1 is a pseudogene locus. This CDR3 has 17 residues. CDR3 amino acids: CASSSLPPAEDVYGYTF. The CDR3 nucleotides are TGTGCCAGCAGCAGCCTCCCCCCGGCAGAGGATGTCTATGGCTACACCTTC.

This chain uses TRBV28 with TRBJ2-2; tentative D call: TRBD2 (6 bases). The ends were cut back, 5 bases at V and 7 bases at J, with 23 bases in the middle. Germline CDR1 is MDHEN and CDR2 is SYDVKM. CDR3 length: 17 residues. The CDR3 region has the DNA TGTGCCAGCAGTCCACCCCGGGACTCCCGGGTGAACGGGGAGCTGTTTTTT. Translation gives CASSPPRDSRVNGELFF.

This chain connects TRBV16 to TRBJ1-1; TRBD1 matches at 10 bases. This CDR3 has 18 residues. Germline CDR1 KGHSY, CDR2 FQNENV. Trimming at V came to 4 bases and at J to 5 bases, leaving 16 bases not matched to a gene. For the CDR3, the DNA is TGTGCCAGCAGCCGCCGAATGACAGGGGGCGAGGTAGAGACTGAAGCTTTCTTT. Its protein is CASSRRMTGGEVETEAFF.

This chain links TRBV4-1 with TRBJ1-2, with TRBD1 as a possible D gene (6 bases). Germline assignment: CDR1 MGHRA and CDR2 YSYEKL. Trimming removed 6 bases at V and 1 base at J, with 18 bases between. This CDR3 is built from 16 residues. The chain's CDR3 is CASRSYQGPHNYGYTF. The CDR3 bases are TGCGCCAGCAGGTCTTATCAGGGGCCCCATAACTATGGCTACACCTTC.

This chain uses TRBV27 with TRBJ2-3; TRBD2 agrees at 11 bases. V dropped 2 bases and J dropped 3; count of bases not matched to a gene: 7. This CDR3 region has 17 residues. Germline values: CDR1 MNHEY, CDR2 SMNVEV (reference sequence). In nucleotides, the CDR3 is TGTGCCAGCAGTTTAGGACCCGGGACTAGCGGTACAGATACGCAGTATTTT. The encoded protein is CASSLGPGTSGTDTQYF.

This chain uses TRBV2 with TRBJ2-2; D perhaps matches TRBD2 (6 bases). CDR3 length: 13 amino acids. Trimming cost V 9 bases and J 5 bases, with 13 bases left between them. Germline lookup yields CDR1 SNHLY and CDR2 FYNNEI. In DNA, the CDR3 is TGTGCCAGTAGGGACTTCCAAACCGGGGAGCTGTTTTTT. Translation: CASRDFQTGELFF.